This T cell receptor (beta chain) stems from a study of blood T cell repertoires in COVID-19 (dated by TCRdb to 2020 to 2022). Broadly, across the study: Collaborator samples came from the United States, Italy and Spain and covered acute and convalescent phases of COVID-19. The prospective study material was composed of cDNA or gDNA derived from T cells, B-cell-depleted T cells, or PBMCs. The dataset comprised deeply sampled blood TCRbeta repertoires from subjects exposed to, actively infected with, or recovered from COVID-19. The repertoires were made available in a free public database intended to serve as a resource for research on the immune response to SARS-CoV-2. The samples were drawn from two sources: the first 160 participants of the ongoing ImmuneRACE study, and 1,000 to 1,500 subjects contributed by 6 global collaborators. Nearly every sample came with metadata listing a de-identified subject ID, COVID-19 status, age in years and sex. Where available, HLA class I and class II types were taken from metadata supplied by the sample provider and were not determined by assay-based typing.

The immunoSEQ Assay, a bias-controlled multiplex PCR, was used to amplify TCRbeta CDR3 regions from genomic DNA. On the authors' methods: The number of nucleated cells in each sample was estimated from the amplification of reference gene primers within the assay. Sequence reads were collapsed and filtered to measure the absolute abundance of every unique TCRbeta CDR3 rearrangement. For each sample, productive Simpson clonality was calculated as the square root of Simpson's diversity index across productive rearrangements. Not all clones reach the TCRdb copy of this immuneACCESS table, which keeps in-frame sequences only. Checked studies attribute under half of the gap to unresolved V genes and leave the rest unexplained. That table supplies the V and J calls and clone size; D and trimming were determined from the DNA. Counted in this sample were approximately 170,000 clones; approximately 84% of them appeared once. Less than 9% of the sample comes from the top ten.

A second Seattle source provided samples from volunteer blood donors who had recovered from COVID-19. Whole blood was collected in K2EDTA tubes by collaborating institutions according to the institutions' own protocols. For TCRbeta analysis, collaborators shipped samples in one of three forms: frozen whole blood, isolated PBMCs, or DNA extracted from either of those sample types. On this clone: Its antigen is currently not known. It has no much larger one-base neighbor in the sample; base qualities were not kept.

The study at large found these results: The amount of clinical and demographic metadata varied by source and participant and was provided uncurated.

The CDR3 contains 13 residues, cysteine and phenylalanine counted. The kept DNA is CDR3 alone, 39 bases in frame from the first base. CDR1 and CDR2, per the germline V gene (reference sequence), are MNHNY and SVGAGI. Trimmed from V: 7 bases; trimmed from J: 2 bases; junction bases lacking a gene match: 4. The chain links TRBV6-6 with TRBJ2-5, and 7 junction bases match TRBD1. The sequence was collected from a man aged 35-49 years who had recovered from COVID-19. The material sequenced was peripheral blood. The sequenced DNA is TGTGCCAGCAATCGACAGGGACAAGAGACCCAGTACTTC. Its coded protein is CASNRQGQETQYF.